The clone carrying this TCR beta chain appeared a few times. Germline V gene lookup returns CDR1 ENHRY and CDR2 SYGVKD. CDR3 length equals 14 residues. V trimming: 6 bases; J trimming: 7 bases; junction bases outside the gene matches: 10. Sequencing used immunoSEQ multiplex PCR; TCRdb keeps in-frame clones, though not all of them. The sample yields about 61,000 clones, over 75% seen once. The sample comes from a study of blood T cell repertoires in COVID-19. The V gene is TRBV10-3, the J gene TRBJ1-2; 8 bases agree with TRBD1. Specimen: peripheral blood. The clonotype originates from a man older than 75 with active or convalescent COVID-19. The CDR3 reads CAIRNDRGLGGYTF. The DNA for the CDR3 is TGTGCCATCAGGAATGACAGGGGTTTGGGTGGCTACACCTTC.